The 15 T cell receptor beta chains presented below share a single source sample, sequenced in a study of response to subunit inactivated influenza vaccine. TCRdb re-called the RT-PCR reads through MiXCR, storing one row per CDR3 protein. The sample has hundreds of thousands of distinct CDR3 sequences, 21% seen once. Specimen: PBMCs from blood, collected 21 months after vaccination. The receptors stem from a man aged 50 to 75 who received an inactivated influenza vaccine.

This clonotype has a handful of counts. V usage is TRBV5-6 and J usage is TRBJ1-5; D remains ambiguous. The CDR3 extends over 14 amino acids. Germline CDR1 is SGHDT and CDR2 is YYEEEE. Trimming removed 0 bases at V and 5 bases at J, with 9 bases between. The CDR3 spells CASSLAGIHQPQHF. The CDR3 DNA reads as TGTGCCAGCAGCTTGGCCGGGATCCATCAGCCCCAGCATTTT.

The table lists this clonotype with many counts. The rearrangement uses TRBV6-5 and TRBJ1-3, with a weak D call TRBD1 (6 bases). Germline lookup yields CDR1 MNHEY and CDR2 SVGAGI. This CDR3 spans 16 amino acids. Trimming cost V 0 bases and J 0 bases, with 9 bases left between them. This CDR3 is CASSYSRDTSGNTIYF. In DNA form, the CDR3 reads TGTGCCAGCAGTTACTCTCGGGACACCTCTGGAAACACCATATATTTT.

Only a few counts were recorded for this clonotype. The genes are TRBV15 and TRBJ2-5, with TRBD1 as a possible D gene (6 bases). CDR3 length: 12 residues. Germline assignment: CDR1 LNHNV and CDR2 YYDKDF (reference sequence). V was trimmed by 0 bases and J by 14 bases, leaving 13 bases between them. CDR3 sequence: CATSRDFGTSYF. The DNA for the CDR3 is TGTGCCACCAGCAGAGATTTTGGGACAAGCTACTTC.

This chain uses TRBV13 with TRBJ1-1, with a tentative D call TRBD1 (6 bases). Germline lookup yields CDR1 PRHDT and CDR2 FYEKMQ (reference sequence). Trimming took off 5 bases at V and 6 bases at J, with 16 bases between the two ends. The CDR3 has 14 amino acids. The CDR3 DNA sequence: TGTGCCAGCAGCCTCCAAATTAGGGGGGCTGAAGCTTTCTTT. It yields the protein CASSLQIRGAEAFF.

The CDR3 bases are TGTGCCAGCAGCCCTAGCGGGATCGCTAATGAGCAGTTCTTC. Translating gives CASSPSGIANEQFF. The chain has TRBV9 and TRBJ2-1, with 9 bases that match TRBD2. V lost 4 bases to trimming and J lost 7 bases; unmatched junction nucleotides: 6. Per germline, CDR1 SGDLS and CDR2 YYNGEE. The CDR3 consists of 14 residues.

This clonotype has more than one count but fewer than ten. The CDR3 bases are TGTGCCAGCAGCCCTCGACAGGGGGCTGGTTTAAATGAGCAGTTCTTC. Translation: CASSPRQGAGLNEQFF. This chain links TRBV9 with TRBJ2-1, with TRBD1 matching 10 bases. The CDR3 is made up of 16 amino acids. CDR1 SGDLS and CDR2 YYNGEE come from the germline V gene. J lost 7 bases, V lost 4 bases, and 11 bases had no gene match.

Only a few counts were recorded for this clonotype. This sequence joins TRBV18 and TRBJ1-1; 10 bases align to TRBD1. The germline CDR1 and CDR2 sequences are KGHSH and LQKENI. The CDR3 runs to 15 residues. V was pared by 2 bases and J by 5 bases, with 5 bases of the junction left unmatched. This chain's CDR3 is CASSPDRGRETEAFF. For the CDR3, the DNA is TGTGCCAGCTCACCAGACAGGGGGCGCGAGACTGAAGCTTTCTTT.

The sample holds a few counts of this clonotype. The CDR3 DNA follows: TGTGCCAGCAGCTTGGCTGCCGGGACTAGCGGACACAATGAGCAGTTCTTC. Its translation: CASSLAAGTSGHNEQFF. J is TRBJ2-1 and V is TRBV5-6; 11 nucleotides align to TRBD2. The J segment lost 5 bases and the V segment lost 0 bases, leaving 7 bases of the junction unmatched. The CDR3 consists of 17 residues. Germline CDR1 SGHDT, CDR2 YYEEEE.

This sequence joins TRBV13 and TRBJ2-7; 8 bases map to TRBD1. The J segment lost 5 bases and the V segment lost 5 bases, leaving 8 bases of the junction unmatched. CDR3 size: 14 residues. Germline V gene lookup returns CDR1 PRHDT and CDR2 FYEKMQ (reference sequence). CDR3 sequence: CASSHRTGIHEQYF. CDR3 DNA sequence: TGTGCCAGCAGCCACAGGACAGGGATCCACGAGCAGTACTTC.

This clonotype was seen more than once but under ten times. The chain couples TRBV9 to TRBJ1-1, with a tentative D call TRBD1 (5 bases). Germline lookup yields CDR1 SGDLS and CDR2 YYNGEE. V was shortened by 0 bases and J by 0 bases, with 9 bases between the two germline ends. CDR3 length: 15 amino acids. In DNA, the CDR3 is TGTGCCAGCAGCGTAGAGCCAGGGTTGAACACTGAAGCTTTCTTT. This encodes CASSVEPGLNTEAFF.

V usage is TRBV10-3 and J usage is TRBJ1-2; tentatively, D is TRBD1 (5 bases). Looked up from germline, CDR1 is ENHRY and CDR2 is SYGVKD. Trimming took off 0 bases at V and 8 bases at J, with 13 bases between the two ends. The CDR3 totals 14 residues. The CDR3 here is CAISESSDSGGYTF. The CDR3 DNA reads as TGTGCCATCAGTGAGTCAAGTGACAGTGGGGGCTACACCTTC.

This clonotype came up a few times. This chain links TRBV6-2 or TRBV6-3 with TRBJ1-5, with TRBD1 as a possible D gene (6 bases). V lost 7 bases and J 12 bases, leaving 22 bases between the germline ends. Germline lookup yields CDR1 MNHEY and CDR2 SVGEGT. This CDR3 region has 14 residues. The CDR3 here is CASTMTAPRGSQHF. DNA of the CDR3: TGTGCCAGCACCATGACAGCCCCGAGGGGGAGCCAGCATTTT.

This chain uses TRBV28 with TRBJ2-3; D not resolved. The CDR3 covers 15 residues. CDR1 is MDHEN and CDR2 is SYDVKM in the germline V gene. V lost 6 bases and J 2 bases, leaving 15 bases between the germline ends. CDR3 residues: CASSPNLQITDTQYF. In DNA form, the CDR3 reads TGTGCCAGCAGCCCTAACCTACAGATCACAGATACGCAGTATTTT.

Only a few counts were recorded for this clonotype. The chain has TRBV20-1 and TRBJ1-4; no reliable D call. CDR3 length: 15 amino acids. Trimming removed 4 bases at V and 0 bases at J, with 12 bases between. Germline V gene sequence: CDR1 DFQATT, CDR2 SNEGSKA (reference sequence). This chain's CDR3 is CSATKAGATNEKLFF. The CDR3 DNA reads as TGCAGTGCTACCAAAGCAGGAGCAACTAATGAAAAACTGTTTTTT.

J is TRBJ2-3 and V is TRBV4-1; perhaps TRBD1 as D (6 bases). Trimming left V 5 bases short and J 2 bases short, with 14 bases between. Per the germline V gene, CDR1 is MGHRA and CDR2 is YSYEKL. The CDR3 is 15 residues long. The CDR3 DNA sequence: TGCGCCAGCAGCGGACGGGACACTTCCACAGATACGCAGTATTTT. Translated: CASSGRDTSTDTQYF.